A single sample is the source of the 7 T cell receptor beta chains below, sequenced in a study of cytomegalovirus exposure and HLA in healthy donors. Amplification used 60 Vbeta primers and 13 Jbeta primers. Libraries were prepared by immunoSEQ multiplex PCR; TCRdb keeps only in-frame clonotypes and omits some of them. The sample holds about 140,000 clones; roughly 77% are singletons and the top ten take 3.1%. The sample was PBMCs. These TCRs come from a female donor in good health and CMV-seronegative.

The genes are TRBV9 and TRBJ2-2, with 11 bases identical to TRBD2. Germline trimming cut 4 bases from V and 3 bases from J; bases unmatched to any gene: 5. The germline V gene has CDR1 SGDLS and CDR2 YYNGEE. This CDR3 is built from 16 residues. The DNA for the CDR3 is TGTGCCAGCAGCCCGTTAGCGGGGGGGTACACCGGGGAGCTGTTTTTT. This gives the protein CASSPLAGGYTGELFF.

This chain joins TRBV30 and TRBJ1-1; maybe TRBD1 (5 bases). V was pared by 4 bases and J by 7 bases, with 22 bases between. The CDR3 has 15 amino acids. Germline CDR1 is GTSNPN and CDR2 is SVGIG (reference sequence). CDR3 protein: CAWTPEPFMGGEAFF. The CDR3 coding sequence is TGTGCCTGGACCCCTGAGCCTTTTATGGGGGGTGAAGCTTTCTTT. Variable domain in full (rest from reference TRBV30 and TRBJ1-1): SQTIHQWPATLVQPVGSPLSLECTVEGTSNPNLYWYRQAAGRGLQLLFYSVGIGQISSEVPQNLSASRPQDRQFILSSKKLLLSDSGFYLCAWTPEPFMGGEAFFGQGTRLTVV.

This clone was seen only a few times. The chain combines TRBV6-1 with TRBJ2-2; 7 nucleotides align to TRBD1. CDR1 MNHNS and CDR2 SASEGT come from the germline V gene. The ends lost 7 bases at V and 3 bases at J; junction bases unmatched: 5. This CDR3 contains 14 residues. The CDR3, as DNA: TGTGCCAGCAATAGGGACAGAGACACCGGGGAGCTGTTTTTT. It yields the protein CASNRDRDTGELFF.

The rearrangement links TRBV19 to TRBJ1-1, with a possible D match to TRBD1 (5 bases). The V and J ends lost 7 bases and 1 base respectively, with 13 bases between them. Germline CDR1 and CDR2: LNHDA and SQIVND (reference sequence). CDR3 length: 14 amino acids. The CDR3 reads CASTETAPNTEAFF. The DNA of the CDR3 is TGTGCCAGTACAGAGACAGCACCGAACACTGAAGCTTTCTTT.

The CDR3 reads CASSEYRAGELFF. The CDR3 DNA sequence: TGTGCCAGCAGTGAATATAGAGCCGGGGAGCTGTTTTTT. The rearrangement uses TRBV25-1 and TRBJ2-2, with unresolved D. Trimming removed 0 bases at V and 6 bases at J, with 5 bases between. The germline gives CDR1 MGHDK, CDR2 SYGVNS. The CDR3 has 13 amino acids.

This chain connects TRBV5-5 to TRBJ2-3; 7 nucleotides line up with TRBD1. The length of the CDR3 is 15 residues. The ends lost 4 bases at V and 3 bases at J; junction bases unmatched: 8. Germline V gene sequence: CDR1 SGHKS, CDR2 YYEKEE (reference sequence). The CDR3 sequence: CASSPQGSETDTQYF. The CDR3 DNA reads TGTGCCAGCAGCCCACAGGGGAGTGAGACAGATACGCAGTATTTT.

J is TRBJ2-1 and V is TRBV7-2; 8 bases line up with TRBD2. V lost 3 bases to trimming and J lost 2 bases; unmatched junction nucleotides: 12. The CDR3 is made up of 18 amino acids. CDR1 and CDR2 (germline): SGHTA, FQGNSA. CDR3 DNA: TGTGCCAGCAGCTTCGTCTCGGTTGCGGGAGGCGCCTACAATGAGCAGTTCTTC. It is translated as CASSFVSVAGGAYNEQFF.